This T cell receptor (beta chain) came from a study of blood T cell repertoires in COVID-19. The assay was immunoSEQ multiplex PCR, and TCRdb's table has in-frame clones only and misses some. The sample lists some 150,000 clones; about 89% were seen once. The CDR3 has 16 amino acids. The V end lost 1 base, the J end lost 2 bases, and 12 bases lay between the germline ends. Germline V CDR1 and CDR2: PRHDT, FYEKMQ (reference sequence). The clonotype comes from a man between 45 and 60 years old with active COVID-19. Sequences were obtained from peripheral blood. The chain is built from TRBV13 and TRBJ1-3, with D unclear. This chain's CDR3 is CASSLERGTPGNTIYF. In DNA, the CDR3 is TGTGCCAGCAGCTTAGAGCGGGGTACACCTGGAAACACCATATATTTT.